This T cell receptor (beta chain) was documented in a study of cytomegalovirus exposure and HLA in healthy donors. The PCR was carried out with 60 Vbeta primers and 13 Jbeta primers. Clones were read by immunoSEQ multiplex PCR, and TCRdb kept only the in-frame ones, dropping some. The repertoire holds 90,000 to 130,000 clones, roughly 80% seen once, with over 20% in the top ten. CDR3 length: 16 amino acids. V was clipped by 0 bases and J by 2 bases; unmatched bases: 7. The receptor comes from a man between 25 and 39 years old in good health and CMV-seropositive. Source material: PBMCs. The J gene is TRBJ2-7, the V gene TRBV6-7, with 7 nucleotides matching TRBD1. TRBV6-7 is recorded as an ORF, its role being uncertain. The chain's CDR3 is CASSYSGGLLPYEQYV. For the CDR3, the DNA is TGTGCCAGCAGTTACTCAGGGGGCCTCCTACCCTACGAGCAGTACGTC.